This TCR beta chain was documented in a study of T cell changes during pregnancy in multiple sclerosis (dated by TCRdb to between 2018 and 2020). Turning to the overall study: The study examined how the T cell repertoire changed over the course of pregnancy in women with multiple sclerosis.

V trim: 5 bases; J trim: 0 bases; unmatched bases: 4. From a lookup of the germline V gene (reference sequence), CDR1 and CDR2 are PRHDT and FYEKMQ. The CDR3 measures 15 amino acids from cysteine to phenylalanine. The sequence is cut down to CDR3 DNA, 45 bases in frame from base 1. Points on this clone: Its antigen is still unknown. Base qualities are not provided; no much larger clone lies one nucleotide away.

Library preparation was by the immunoSEQ multiplex PCR assay. TCRdb retrieved this table from immuneACCESS and kept in-frame rearrangements only. Not all clones are present; in checked studies, unresolved V genes account for under half, and no reason is known for the remainder. A total of about 46,000 clones appear in this sample, 91% of them only once. Approximately 9% of the sample comes from the top ten. The TCR comes from a female donor with multiple sclerosis, enrolled in a pregnancy study. Material: CD8+ T cells from peripheral blood mononuclear cells, obtained after pregnancy. The chain uses TRBV13 and TRBJ2-5, with TRBD2 matching 9 junction bases. The DNA is as follows: TGTGCCAGCAGCCCTAGCGGGGAGTACCAAGAGACCCAGTACTTC. This is translated as CASSPSGEYQETQYF.